This TCR beta chain was sequenced for a study of blood T cells in healthy people across ages (dated by TCRdb to the mid-2010s). For the wider study: In model experiments, template switching captured about one uniquely barcoded TCR beta cDNA molecule for every two T cells. To avoid experimental bias, donors of different ages were spread randomly across the sequencing lanes. The study analyzed two additional independent replicas of 1 million unique cDNA reads from the same blood draw for two donors, one aged 18 to 29 and one aged 80 or older. To track age-related changes in TCR beta repertoire diversity, the study relied on deep sequencing normalized with unique cDNA molecular identifiers. Four age groups were formed from the donors: young (average about 15 years), middle-aged (approximately 41), aged (over 55) and long-lived (roughly 88). Beyond this particular receptor, the publication reports: Estimates of total diversity based on one million sequenced T cells were considered lower bounds and underestimates. Compared with the aged group, the long-lived group had more naive CD4+ T cells, fewer expanded clones and increased TCR diversity, a pattern suggesting age selection. The CMV infection status of donors was not known, potentially confounding age-related changes in expanded clonotypes. Bulk unsorted PBMC profiling prevented conclusive comparison of naive and antigen-experienced compartments. As age increased, observed TCR beta diversity per million T cells dropped in a roughly linear way, and a significant reduction was already evident by age approximately 40. The percentage of naive T cells measured by flow cytometry correlated strongly with observed TCR beta diversity.

The CDR3 spans 16 residues, from the cysteine through the phenylalanine. The CDR3 DNA has 48 bases and is translated from base 1. V is clipped by 3 bases and J by 3 bases, and the sequence between their germline boundaries is 15 bases long. Reading the germline V gene (reference sequence) gives CDR1 GTSNPN and CDR2 SVGIG. As regards this clonotype: Its cognate antigen has yet to be identified. Per-nucleotide qualities are absent, and no much larger clonotype sits a single base away.

Donors were 40 or so systemically healthy Caucasian individuals from Russia aged roughly 6 to 100 years. Each donor gave about 9.2 milliliters of peripheral blood, drawn into EDTA-treated Vacutainer tubes. Ficoll-Paque density-gradient centrifugation was used to isolate PBMCs, with at least 6.5 million per sample. Trizol reagent was used to extract total RNA from PBMCs, with at least 6 micrograms per sample. The percentages of naive CD45RAhigh/CD27high T cells were determined by flow cytometry on a PBMC aliquot from every donor. Library method: 5' RACE. The data were produced on an Illumina HiSeq 2500. A second roughly 7 to 11 cycle PCR used a sample-barcoded 5' primer and a J-beta primer mix. A unique molecular identifier was introduced onto each TCR beta cDNA molecule by a template-switch 5' adaptor carrying 12 random nucleotides. Each sample yielded at least 3 million CDR3-containing paired-end reads. All of the RNA was converted into first-strand cDNA using the Mint cDNA synthesis kit, with a TRBC-specific oligonucleotide serving as the primer. After uracil-DNA glycosylase treatment, a first 18-cycle PCR used universal primers M1SS and BC2_uni_R on all cDNA. The original pipeline was this. For normalization, 1 million high-quality reads, each with a distinct molecular identifier, were randomly selected from each sample. Instead of being binned into consensus sequences, reads that shared molecular identifiers were thrown out. MiTCR, run with a Q25 quality threshold and the strictest error-elimination algorithm, handled CDR3 identification, clonotype clustering and error correction. A nonparametric unseen species model with Euler transformation was used to estimate a lower bound on total TCR beta diversity. The public sequencing data were trimmed at Q25 with fastp and processed into clonotypes with MiXCR by TCRdb, which kept only in-frame beta chains. Duplicate CDR3 protein sequences are folded into a single record with the most common DNA and genes. For this entry, the V and J calls and clone size follow TCRdb and not the study's own pipeline. The sample has fewer than 700,000 distinct CDR3 sequences on record, roughly 41% of them singletons. Of the sample, about 32% is held by the ten largest clones.

The sequenced sample was blood. The chain was built from TRBV30 and TRBJ2-6; the D gene assignment is ambiguous. This sequence originates from a man of 80 years or more in good health. The CDR3 corresponds to CAWSGVSWDGANVLTF. In nucleotides, the sequence is TGTGCCTGGAGCGGAGTCAGTTGGGATGGGGCCAACGTCCTGACTTTC.